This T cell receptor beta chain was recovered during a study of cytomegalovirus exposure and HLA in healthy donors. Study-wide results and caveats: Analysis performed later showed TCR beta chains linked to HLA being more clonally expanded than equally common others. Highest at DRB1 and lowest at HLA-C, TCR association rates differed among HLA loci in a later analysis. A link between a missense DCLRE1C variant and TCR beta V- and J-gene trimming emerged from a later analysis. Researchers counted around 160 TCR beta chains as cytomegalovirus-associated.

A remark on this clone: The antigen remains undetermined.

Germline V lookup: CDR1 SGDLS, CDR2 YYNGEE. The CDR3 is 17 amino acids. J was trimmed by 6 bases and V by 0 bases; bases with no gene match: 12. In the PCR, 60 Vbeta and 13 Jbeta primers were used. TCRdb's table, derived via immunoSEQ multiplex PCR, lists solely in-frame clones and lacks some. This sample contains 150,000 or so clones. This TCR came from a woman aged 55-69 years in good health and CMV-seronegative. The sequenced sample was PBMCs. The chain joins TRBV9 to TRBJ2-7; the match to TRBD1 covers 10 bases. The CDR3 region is CASSVGGEGTGVGEQYF. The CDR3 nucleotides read TGTGCCAGCAGCGTAGGGGGGGAGGGGACAGGGGTCGGCGAGCAGTACTTC.